Each of the 31 T cell receptor beta chains below was sequenced from the same sample in a study of OX40 agonist ivuxolimab in advanced cancers. The repertoire was sequenced with immunoSEQ multiplex PCR; TCRdb's copy has only in-frame clones and lacks some. The sample carries about 60,000 clones, around 90% recorded once. This specimen consisted of CD4+ or CD8+ T cells sorted from blood, obtained in a trial of the OX40 agonist ivuxolimab. These receptors all come from an adult with an advanced solid tumor such as melanoma, head and neck, liver or kidney cancer.

This CDR3 reads CASSPSGGPEQFF. The CDR3 DNA follows: TGTGCCAGCAGTCCCTCCGGTGGCCCTGAGCAGTTCTTC. The chain links TRBV28 to TRBJ2-1; no definite D call. Trimming cost V 5 bases and J 9 bases, with 14 bases left between them. The CDR3 has 13 residues. Germline loops: CDR1 MDHEN, CDR2 SYDVKM.

The genes are TRBV30 and TRBJ1-5; the D gene is possibly TRBD1 (6 bases). Germline CDR1 GTSNPN, CDR2 SVGIG (reference sequence). The V gene lost 5 bases and the J gene lost 6 bases, with 17 bases spanning the gap. This CDR3 comprises 14 residues. This CDR3 is CAWGSTGPGQPQHF. The CDR3, as DNA: TGTGCCTGGGGTTCCACAGGGCCCGGTCAGCCCCAGCATTTT.

This chain uses TRBV28 with TRBJ2-5, with 10 bases that match TRBD1. V was pared by 6 bases and J by 3 bases, with 7 bases of the junction left unmatched. This CDR3 is 15 amino acids long. Germline assignment: CDR1 MDHEN and CDR2 SYDVKM. CDR3 coding DNA: TGTGCCAGCAGGCTTCCCGGGACAGGGGAAGAGACCCAGTACTTC. This translates into CASRLPGTGEETQYF.

The CDR3 region has the DNA TGCAGTGCTCCCAGCTCCTACGAGCAGTACTTC. Protein product: CSAPSSYEQYF. The rearrangement uses TRBV20-1 and TRBJ2-7, with unresolved D. Trimming left V 5 bases short and J 0 bases short, with 5 bases between. The CDR3 has 11 residues. Germline CDR1 and CDR2: DFQATT and SNEGSKA (reference sequence).

This clone was found once. The chain carries TRBV10-2 and TRBJ2-1; 8 bases line up with TRBD1. The CDR3 has 14 residues. Germline CDR1 and CDR2: WSHSY and SAAADI. Trimming cost V 4 bases and J 5 bases; bases outside gene matches: 4. In DNA form, the CDR3 reads TGCGCCAGCAGTGGGACAGGGCCCAACAATGAGCAGTTCTTC. This encodes CASSGTGPNNEQFF.

This clone was observed once. The same CDR3 can be traced to other DNA sequences in this sample. The chain joins TRBV27 to TRBJ2-3; D possibly uses TRBD1 or TRBD2 (5 bases each). Germline values: CDR1 MNHEY, CDR2 SMNVEV (reference sequence). Trimming removed 2 bases from V and 5 bases from J, with 5 bases in between. This CDR3 has 12 amino acids. CDR3 in DNA: TGTGCCAGCAGTTTAGGGGGAGATACGCAGTATTTT. Encoded protein: CASSLGGDTQYF.

The CDR3 is CASSHRAVSEQFF. As DNA, the CDR3 is TGCGCCAGCAGCCATAGGGCAGTAAGTGAGCAGTTCTTC. The chain links TRBV5-1 to TRBJ2-1; D is uncertain. CDR3 length equals 13 residues. Germline CDR1 reads SGHRS; CDR2 reads YFSETQ. With 4 bases removed from V and 9 bases from J, the gap between germline ends came to 14 bases.

The chain joins TRBV4-3 to TRBJ2-5; the D gene is possibly TRBD1 (5 bases). Germline V gene data show CDR1 as LGHNA and CDR2 as YSLEER. The CDR3 consists of 16 residues. Deletions cut 1 base from V and 5 bases from J, with 17 bases between. For the CDR3, the DNA is TGCGCCAGCAGCCAAGGTACCCAGGGCCCCCGGGAGACCCAGTACTTC. This gives the protein CASSQGTQGPRETQYF.

J is TRBJ1-2 and V is TRBV28; D is unclear. The V end lost 3 bases, the J end lost 4 bases, and 15 bases lay between the germline ends. CDR1 is MDHEN and CDR2 is SYDVKM in the germline V gene. This CDR3 has 15 amino acids. This CDR3 is CASSFDTTYLYGYTF. The DNA for the CDR3 is TGTGCCAGCAGTTTCGACACGACCTACCTCTATGGCTACACCTTC.

The J gene is TRBJ2-2, the V gene TRBV4-3; 12 bases are a match to TRBD1. The germline V gene encodes CDR1 LGHNA and CDR2 YSLEER. The CDR3 length is 19 residues. The ends lost 0 bases at V and 3 bases at J; junction bases unmatched: 8. For the CDR3, the DNA is TGCGCCAGCAGCCAAGATATCCCCGGGACAGGGGGCGACACCGGGGAGCTGTTTTTT. Translation gives CASSQDIPGTGGDTGELFF.

This clone was counted a single time. The V gene is TRBV19, the J gene TRBJ2-1; TRBD1 matches at 9 bases. In germline, CDR1 is LNHDA, CDR2 SQIVND (reference sequence). The V and J ends lost 5 bases and 6 bases, in that order; junction bases with no gene match: 11. The CDR3 covers 16 residues. This CDR3 reads CASSSRDRATPNEQFF. CDR3 sequence (DNA): TGTGCCAGTAGTTCTCGGGACAGGGCTACTCCCAATGAGCAGTTCTTC. Full variable domain (missing parts from reference TRBV19 and TRBJ2-1): DGGITQSPKYLFRKEGQNVTLSCEQNLNHDAMYWYRQDPGQGLRLIYYSQIVNDFQKGDIAEGYSVSREKKESFPLTVTSAQKNPTAFYLCASSSRDRATPNEQFFGPGTRLTVL.

This rearrangement joins TRBV5-6 to TRBJ2-3; 7 positions agree with TRBD1. The CDR3 covers 14 residues. Trimming removed 4 bases from V and 10 bases from J; junction bases left unmatched: 12. Germline CDR1 is SGHDT and CDR2 is YYEEEE. CDR3 bases: TGTGCCAGCAGCGTGAGACAGGGTATCCCTCCGCAGTATTTT. Residues: CASSVRQGIPPQYF.

The chain carries TRBV11-3 and TRBJ1-4; the D is unclear. The V gene's germline CDR1 is SGHNT and CDR2 YENEEA. The ends were cut back, 0 bases at V and 8 bases at J, with 7 bases in the middle. This CDR3 comprises 13 residues. The CDR3 sequence: CASSLDSGEKLFF. CDR3 nucleotide sequence: TGTGCCAGCAGCTTAGATTCTGGCGAAAAACTGTTTTTT.

This chain joins TRBV2 and TRBJ1-5; D possibly corresponds to TRBD1 (6 bases). V lost 6 bases and J 6 bases, leaving 15 bases between the germline ends. Per the germline V gene, CDR1 is SNHLY and CDR2 is FYNNEI. This CDR3 contains 14 residues. This chain's CDR3 is CASRGPGGAQPQHF. CDR3 nucleotide sequence: TGTGCCAGCAGGGGGCCCGGGGGGGCTCAGCCCCAGCATTTT. Based on the CDR3 plus reference TRBV2 and TRBJ1-5, the full variable domain is EPEVTQTPSHQVTQMGQEVILRCVPISNHLYFYWYRQILGQKVEFLVSFYNNEISEKSEIFDDQFSVERPDGSNFTLKIRSTKLEDSAMYFCASRGPGGAQPQHFGDGTRLSIL.

V gene TRBV2 combines with J gene TRBJ2-2, with TRBD2 matching 14 bases. The CDR3 has 18 amino acids. Trimming at V came to 10 bases and at J to 7 bases, leaving 17 bases not matched to a gene. CDR1 is SNHLY and CDR2 is FYNNEI in the germline V gene. The CDR3 loop is CATLGPPGTSGRGGELFF. CDR3 sequence (DNA): TGTGCCACCTTAGGGCCTCCCGGGACTAGCGGGAGAGGCGGGGAGCTGTTTTTT.

This rearrangement joins TRBV14 to TRBJ2-3; 9 bases fit TRBD2. Germline V gene data show CDR1 as SGHDN and CDR2 as FVKESK. V lost 6 bases, J lost 3 bases, and 13 bases stayed unmatched. The length of the CDR3 is 17 residues. In DNA form, the CDR3 reads TGTGCCAGCAGAAAGGGGGACGGCGGACTAGCGACAGATACGCAGTATTTT. Translated: CASRKGDGGLATDTQYF.

V gene TRBV27 combines with J gene TRBJ2-2; no firm D call. The CDR3 runs to 13 residues. Per germline, CDR1 MNHEY and CDR2 SMNVEV (reference sequence). Trimming left V 7 bases short and J 7 bases short, with 13 bases between. The CDR3 coding sequence is TGTGCCAGCACCTCGGAAATTCGCGGGGAGCTGTTTTTT. Translating it yields CASTSEIRGELFF.

The chain links TRBV19 to TRBJ2-2; no clear D. This CDR3 has 14 residues. From germline, CDR1 is LNHDA and CDR2 SQIVND (reference sequence). Trimming cost V 4 bases and J 1 base, with 7 bases left between them. CDR3 loop: CASSNFRNTGELFF. The CDR3 region has the DNA TGTGCCAGTAGTAATTTCAGGAACACCGGGGAGCTGTTTTTT.

V and J are TRBV5-5 and TRBJ2-5; the D gene could be TRBD1 or TRBD2 (6 bases each). Trimming took 0 bases from V and 5 from J, leaving 14 bases between them. Germline V gives CDR1 SGHKS, CDR2 YYEKEE (reference sequence). The CDR3 spans 15 residues. DNA for the CDR3: TGTGCCAGCAGCTTGGCCTCGGGGGCTGTGGAGACCCAGTACTTC. It specifies CASSLASGAVETQYF.

The V gene is TRBV30, the J gene TRBJ2-1; D not certain. Trimming took off 0 bases at V and 3 bases at J, with 9 bases between the two ends. The CDR3 length is 14 residues. Per germline, CDR1 GTSNPN and CDR2 SVGIG (reference sequence). CDR3 protein: CAWSVVGGYNEQFF. CDR3 coding DNA: TGTGCCTGGAGTGTCGTGGGCGGCTACAATGAGCAGTTCTTC.

The V gene is TRBV28, the J gene TRBJ2-1, with 9 bases that match TRBD2. Looked up from germline, CDR1 is MDHEN and CDR2 is SYDVKM. V lost 4 bases to trimming and J lost 4 bases; unmatched junction nucleotides: 5. This CDR3 has 15 residues. The CDR3 reads CASSSPGLAYNEQFF. The CDR3 region has the DNA TGTGCCAGCAGTTCGCCGGGACTAGCTTACAATGAGCAGTTCTTC.

V is TRBV28 and J is TRBJ2-7, with 12 bases lining up with TRBD2. CDR1 is MDHEN and CDR2 is SYDVKM in the germline V gene. The J segment lost 2 bases and the V segment lost 8 bases, leaving 7 bases of the junction unmatched. The CDR3 totals 15 residues. The CDR3 here is CASAPGTSGPYEQYF. CDR3 bases: TGTGCCAGCGCACCCGGGACTAGCGGGCCCTACGAGCAGTACTTC.

This chain connects TRBV7-2 to TRBJ2-2, with D possibly TRBD2 on 5 matching bases. This CDR3 has 16 amino acids. Germline CDR1 reads SGHTA; CDR2 reads FQGNSA. Trimming pared 3 bases from V and 2 bases from J, leaving 13 bases between. CDR3 nucleotides: TGTGCCAGCAGCTTGGCCGAGCGGTCAAACACCGGGGAGCTGTTTTTT. This gives the protein CASSLAERSNTGELFF.

This clone was seen a few times. The chain joins TRBV27 to TRBJ2-5; D gene unclear. The CDR3 sequence is 11 residues long. The V end was cut by 3 bases, the J end by 1 base, with 0 bases between. CDR1 MNHEY and CDR2 SMNVEV come from the germline V gene (reference sequence). The CDR3 DNA reads TGTGCCAGCAGTTTCCAAGAGACCCAGTACTTC. This gives the protein CASSFQETQYF.

Only one count was recorded for this clone. The rearrangement uses TRBV11-2 and TRBJ2-1; 15 positions match TRBD2. J was trimmed by 5 bases and V by 6 bases; bases with no gene match: 8. Germline assignment: CDR1 SGHAT and CDR2 FQNNGV. This CDR3 has 17 amino acids. The CDR3 sequence is CASSQPGLAGGHNEQFF. For the CDR3, the DNA is TGTGCCAGCAGTCAGCCGGGACTAGCGGGAGGCCACAATGAGCAGTTCTTC.

The chain links TRBV2 to TRBJ1-2; no clear D gene. The CDR3 covers 16 residues. The V and J ends lost 2 bases and 0 bases respectively, with 13 bases between them. Germline CDR1 SNHLY, CDR2 FYNNEI. The CDR3 loop is CASSERSGKTNYGYTF. CDR3 DNA: TGTGCCAGCAGTGAACGGTCGGGTAAAACTAACTATGGCTACACCTTC.

The V gene is TRBV4-1, the J gene TRBJ2-1, with TRBD2 identical over 7 bases. The germline V gene encodes CDR1 MGHRA and CDR2 YSYEKL. Unmatched junction bases numbered 2, after V lost 5 bases and J lost 10 bases. The CDR3 contains 11 residues. The CDR3 region has the DNA TGCGCCAGCAGCTTCGGGAGGGAGCAGTTCTTC. Protein: CASSFGREQFF.

The rearrangement joins TRBV27 to TRBJ2-2; 10 bases are a match to TRBD2. Losses at the gene ends were 5 bases for V and 6 bases for J; bases not matched to a gene: 15. The germline V gene has CDR1 MNHEY and CDR2 SMNVEV (reference sequence). The CDR3 has 18 residues. CDR3 nucleotides: TGTGCCAGCAGTCCATCTATCGGGCTAGCGGGAGTGTCCGGGGAGCTGTTTTTT. Translating it yields CASSPSIGLAGVSGELFF.

This rearrangement joins TRBV21-1 to TRBJ1-1. TRBV21-1 constitutes a pseudogene. The CDR3 is 15 residues long. The CDR3 coding sequence is TGTGCCAGCAGCAAAGAAGCCGGGGGATACACTGAAGCTTTCTTT. This sequence encodes CASSKEAGGYTEAFF.

The V gene is TRBV5-5, the J gene TRBJ2-7; no definite D call. The CDR3 extends over 12 amino acids. V gave up 0 bases and J gave up 4 bases, with 5 bases separating them. CDR1 is SGHKS, CDR2 YYEKEE, per germline (reference sequence). The DNA for the CDR3 is TGTGCCAGCAGCTTGGATGGGTACGAGCAGTACTTC. Its protein is CASSLDGYEQYF.

The chain recombines TRBV4-3 with TRBJ2-7; TRBD1 agrees at 9 bases. The CDR3 is made up of 15 amino acids. Germline CDR1 LGHNA, CDR2 YSLEER. Unmatched junction bases numbered 8, after V lost 3 bases and J lost 5 bases. The CDR3 DNA is TGCGCCAGCAGCCATTCAGGACAGGGGTCCCACGAGCAGTACTTC. Protein: CASSHSGQGSHEQYF.